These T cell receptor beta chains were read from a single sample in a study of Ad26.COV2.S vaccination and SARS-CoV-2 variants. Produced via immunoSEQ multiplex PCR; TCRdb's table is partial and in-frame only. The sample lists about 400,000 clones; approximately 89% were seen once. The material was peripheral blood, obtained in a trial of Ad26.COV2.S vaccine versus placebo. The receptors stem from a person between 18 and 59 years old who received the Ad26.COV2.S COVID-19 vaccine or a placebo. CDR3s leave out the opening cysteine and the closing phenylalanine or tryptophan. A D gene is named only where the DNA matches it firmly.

ATSQGDAGNQPQH	TRBV15	TRBJ1-5	TRBD1
ASSLGTGGATGELF	TRBV5-4	TRBJ2-2	TRBD1
AGYGSHHIAGSTYEQY	TRBV2	TRBJ2-7	TRBD2
SAPDAYEQY	TRBV20-1	TRBJ2-7	NA
ASSLARGLAGGGYNEQF	TRBV5-1	TRBJ2-1	TRBD2
ASSIVGQASYGYT	TRBV19	TRBJ1-2	TRBD1
ASSQSRGGEQF	TRBV4-1	TRBJ2-1	NA
ASSQEPSGSSNEQF	TRBV4-3	TRBJ2-1	TRBD2
ASSLGTTNTEAF	TRBV18	TRBJ1-1	NA
AISDQGLGEQY	TRBV10-3	TRBJ2-7	NA
ASSLVGSYTDTQY	TRBV9	TRBJ2-3	NA
ASRRGQGATGELF	TRBV2	TRBJ2-2	TRBD1
ASSSPTANEQF	TRBV6-5	TRBJ2-1	NA
ASSPGQTGVGYT	TRBV5-5	TRBJ1-2	TRBD1
ASSPSSGMIYNEQF	TRBV18	TRBJ2-1	TRBD2
ASSLGGGNQPQH	TRBV19	TRBJ1-5	NA
ASMRGAGEQF	TRBV27	TRBJ2-1	NA
ASSVTGFGEKLF	TRBV9	TRBJ1-4	TRBD1
ASSLVGYEQY	TRBV7-2	TRBJ2-7	NA
ASSQETSVNEQF	TRBV4-2	TRBJ2-1	TRBD2
SVPGQRSYGYT	TRBV29-1	TRBJ1-2	NA
ASSPREGVGETQY	TRBV5-4	TRBJ2-5	NA
ASSLRVGTKTNTGELF	TRBV11-2	TRBJ2-2	NA
ASRRTDITGELF	TRBV2	TRBJ2-2	NA
ASTDPMNTEAF	TRBV6-5	TRBJ1-1	NA
ASSGPLFGSTGELF	TRBV11-3	TRBJ2-2	NA
ASSLGQTTNEKLF	TRBV5-6	TRBJ1-4	NA
ASSLFVSSMGNEQF	TRBV7-9	TRBJ2-1	NA
ASSIAPPETQY	TRBV19	TRBJ2-5	NA
ASSLATFTDTQY	TRBV5-1	TRBJ2-3	NA
ASSPGNYGYT	TRBV28	TRBJ1-2	NA
ASSPSDRVSREQY	TRBV6-2/TRBV6-3	TRBJ2-7	TRBD1
ASRFPRGVTEAF	TRBV28	TRBJ1-1	NA
ASSQDWLVYEQY	TRBV4-2	TRBJ2-7	NA
ASSYESPAGDRETQY	TRBV6-2/TRBV6-3	TRBJ2-5	TRBD2
ASSQGRWSSYNEQF	TRBV4-3	TRBJ2-1	NA
ASSLDRGANTEAF	TRBV5-1	TRBJ1-1	TRBD1
ASSLVIAGHNEQF	TRBV7-2	TRBJ2-1	TRBD2
ASSPLSTQNTEAF	TRBV18	TRBJ1-1	NA
ASTVLEGANYGYT	TRBV5-1	TRBJ1-2	TRBD1